This TCR beta chain was identified during a study of blood T cell repertoires in COVID-19. Study as a whole: Acute and convalescent COVID-19 specimens originated in the United States, Italy and Spain.

TCRdb keeps only in-frame clones here, not all; method: immunoSEQ multiplex PCR. The data contain hundreds of thousands of clones, around nine tenths of them singletons. Germline V gene lookup returns CDR1 SGHRS and CDR2 YFSETQ. CDR3 length: 14 amino acids. V was shortened by 0 bases and J by 11 bases, with 17 bases between the two germline ends. The specimen sequenced was PBMCs or T cells enriched from blood (not recorded which). The sequence came from a woman aged 25 to 39 who had recovered from COVID-19. The chain combines TRBV5-1 with TRBJ1-1; TRBD1 might be the D (6 bases). The CDR3 here is CASSLEGVRQGAFF. In nucleotides, the CDR3 is TGCGCCAGCAGCTTGGAAGGGGTGCGCCAGGGGGCTTTCTTT. The variable domain in full, with the rest retrieved from reference TRBV5-1 and TRBJ1-1, is KAGVTQTPRYLIKTRGQQVTLSCSPISGHRSVSWYQQTPGQGLQFLFEYFSETQRNKGNFPGRFSGRQFSNSRSEMNVSTLELGDSALYLCASSLEGVRQGAFFGQGTRLTVV.